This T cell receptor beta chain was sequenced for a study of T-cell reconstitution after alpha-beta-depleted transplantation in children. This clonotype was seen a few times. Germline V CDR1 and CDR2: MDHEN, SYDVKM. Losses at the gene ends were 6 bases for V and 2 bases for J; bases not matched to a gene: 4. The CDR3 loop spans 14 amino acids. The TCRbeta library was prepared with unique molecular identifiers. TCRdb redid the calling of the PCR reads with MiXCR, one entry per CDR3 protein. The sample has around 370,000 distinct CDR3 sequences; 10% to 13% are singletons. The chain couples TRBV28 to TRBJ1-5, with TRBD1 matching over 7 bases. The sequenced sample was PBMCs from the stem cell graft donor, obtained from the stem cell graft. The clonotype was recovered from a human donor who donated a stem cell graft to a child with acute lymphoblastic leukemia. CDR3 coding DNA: TGTGCCAGCAGAAAAGACAGGGGCAATCAGCCCCAGCATTTT. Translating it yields CASRKDRGNQPQHF. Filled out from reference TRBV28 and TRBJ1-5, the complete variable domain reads DVKVTQSSRYLVKRTGEKVFLECVQDMDHENMFWYRQDPGLGLRLIYFSYDVKMKEKGDIPEGYSVSREKKERFSLILESASTNQTSMYLCASRKDRGNQPQHFGDGTRLSIL.